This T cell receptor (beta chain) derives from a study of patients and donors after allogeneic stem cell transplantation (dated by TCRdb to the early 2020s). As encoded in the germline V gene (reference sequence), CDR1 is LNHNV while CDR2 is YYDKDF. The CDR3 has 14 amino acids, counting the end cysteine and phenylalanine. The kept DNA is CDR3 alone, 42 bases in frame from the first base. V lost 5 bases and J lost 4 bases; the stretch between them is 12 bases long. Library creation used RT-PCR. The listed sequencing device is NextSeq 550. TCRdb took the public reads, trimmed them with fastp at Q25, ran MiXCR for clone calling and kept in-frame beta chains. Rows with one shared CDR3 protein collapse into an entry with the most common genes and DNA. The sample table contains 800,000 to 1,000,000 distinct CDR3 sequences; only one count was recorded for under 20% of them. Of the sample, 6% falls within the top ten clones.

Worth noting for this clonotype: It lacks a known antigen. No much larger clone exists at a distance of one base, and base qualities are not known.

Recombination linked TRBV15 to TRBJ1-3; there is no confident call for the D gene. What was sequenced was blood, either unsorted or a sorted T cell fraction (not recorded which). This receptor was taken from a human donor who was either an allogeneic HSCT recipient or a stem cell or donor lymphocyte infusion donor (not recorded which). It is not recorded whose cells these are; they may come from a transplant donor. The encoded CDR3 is CATSPGINGNTIYF. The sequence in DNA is TGTGCCACCAGCCCTGGAATTAACGGAAACACCATATATTTT.